Presented here are 6 T cell receptor beta chains from one specimen sequenced in a study of graft-versus-host responses after intestinal transplantation. The method was immunoSEQ multiplex PCR; TCRdb's version includes in-frame clones alone and lacks a portion of them. This table holds 70,000 to 100,000 clones, approximately 88% found once. Their target antigens are unknown. Specimen: unstimulated CD4+ T cells sorted from spleen or lymph node cells, collected before intestinal transplant. The receptors originated from a human donor who received an intestinal transplant.

The V call is TRBV2, the J call TRBJ2-1; possibly TRBD2 for D (5 bases). From germline, CDR1 is SNHLY and CDR2 FYNNEI. The ends were cut back, 4 bases at V and 5 bases at J, with 12 bases in the middle. This CDR3 is built from 14 residues. DNA of the CDR3: TGTGCCAGCAGTGGGACGAAGAGGGACAATGAGCAGTTCTTC. As protein: CASSGTKRDNEQFF.

V usage is TRBV5-1 and J usage is TRBJ1-1; D gene unclear. The germline gives CDR1 SGHRS, CDR2 YFSETQ. This CDR3 spans 16 amino acids. The V end was cut by 5 bases, the J end by 3 bases, with 20 bases between. The CDR3 nucleotides read TGCGCCAGCAGTTCCAAGGTCGGGGTCCGGGACACTGAAGCTTTCTTT. Translation: CASSSKVGVRDTEAFF.

CDR3 region: CASSPLESGSTEAFF. CDR3 bases: TGTGCCAGCAGCCCCTTAGAATCGGGTAGCACTGAAGCTTTCTTT. The J gene is TRBJ1-1, the V gene TRBV2; D is undetermined. The CDR3 extends over 15 amino acids. Germline-derived CDR1 and CDR2 are SNHLY and FYNNEI. V was clipped by 6 bases and J by 4 bases, with 18 bases between them.

J is TRBJ2-2 and V is TRBV7-9; TRBD2 matches 10 bases. The CDR3 is made up of 15 amino acids. V shed 6 bases, J shed 4 bases, and the junction held 5 bases outside the gene matches. In germline, CDR1 is SEHNR, CDR2 FQNEAQ (reference sequence). Here the CDR3 reads CASSSGLAFTGELFF. As DNA, the CDR3 is TGTGCCAGCAGTTCGGGACTAGCGTTCACCGGGGAGCTGTTTTTT.

To note about this clone: At one boundary the junction diverges from the germline segment, which might be a read error. Other nucleotide sequences from this sample produce the same CDR3. The chain combines TRBV2 with TRBJ1-2; 9 positions agree with TRBD1. Germline V gives CDR1 SNHLY, CDR2 FYNNEI. This CDR3 has 13 amino acids. Here the CDR3 DNA reads TGCGCCAGCAGTTTCGACAGGGGGGATGGCTACACCTTC. Its protein is CASSFDRGDGYTF.

This sequence joins TRBV5-6 and TRBJ1-2, with D possibly TRBD1 on 6 matching bases. Germline CDR1 is SGHDT and CDR2 is YYEEEE. The CDR3 length is 14 residues. The V and J ends lost 4 bases and 0 bases respectively, with 10 bases between them. CDR3 protein: CASSVRGSNYGYTF. As DNA, the CDR3 is TGTGCCAGCAGCGTCAGGGGTTCTAACTATGGCTACACCTTC.